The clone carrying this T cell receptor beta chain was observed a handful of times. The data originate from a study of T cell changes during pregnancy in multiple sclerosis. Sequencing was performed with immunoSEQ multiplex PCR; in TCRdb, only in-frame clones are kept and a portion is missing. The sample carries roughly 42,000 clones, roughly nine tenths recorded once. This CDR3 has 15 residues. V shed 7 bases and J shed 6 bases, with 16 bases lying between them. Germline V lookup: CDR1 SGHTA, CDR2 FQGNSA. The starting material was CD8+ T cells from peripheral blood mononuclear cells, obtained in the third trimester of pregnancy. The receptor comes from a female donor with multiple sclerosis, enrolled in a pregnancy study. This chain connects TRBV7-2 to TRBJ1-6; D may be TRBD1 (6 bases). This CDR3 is CASTPRGRGNSPLHF. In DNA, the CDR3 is TGTGCCAGCACCCCACGTGGCAGGGGTAATTCACCCCTCCACTTT.